This T cell receptor beta chain was sequenced for a study of blood T cells in healthy people across ages. From germline, CDR1 is SEHNR and CDR2 FQNEAQ (reference sequence). Trimming took 2 bases from V and 6 from J; bases not matched to a gene: 10. This CDR3 is built from 17 residues. The authors isolated at least 6 million PBMCs per sample. There were at least 6 micrograms of total RNA extracted from every sample. The second PCR ran roughly 6 to 11 cycles with a sample-barcoded 5' primer and J-beta primers. TCRdb redid the calling of the 5' RACE reads with MiXCR, one entry per CDR3 protein. The data show around 670,000 distinct CDR3 sequences, about 30% seen once. This clonotype was recorded a few times. The antigen is unknown. General study points: Whereas aged donors had fewer naive CD4+ cells, long-lived donors had more of them and higher diversity.

This chain joins TRBV7-9 and TRBJ1-2; 12 nucleotides agree with TRBD1. The TCR was taken from a woman of 80 years or more in good health. What was sequenced was blood. The CDR3 is CASSLPGQGARGHGYTF. The DNA of the CDR3 is TGTGCCAGCAGCTTACCGGGACAGGGGGCGAGAGGGCATGGCTACACCTTC.